Below, 5 T cell receptor beta chains from the same sample are listed, as sequenced in a study of a mutant IDH1 vaccine in newly diagnosed glioma. Stated time point: week 35, safety follow-up. Vaccinated patients received 300 ug of mutant IDH1 20-mer peptide per dose, with topical imiquimod. Generated by immunoSEQ multiplex PCR, the TCRdb table keeps only in-frame clones and is missing some. The sample carries approximately 66,000 clones, around four fifths recorded once. Antigen specificity for these receptors is unknown. This sample comprised PBMCs, obtained from a glioma patient whose treatment included an IDH1 peptide vaccine. The receptors come from a man aged 30 to 45 with glioma.

The chain links TRBV2 to TRBJ1-1; no clear D gene. V was cut by 6 bases and J by 0 bases, with 11 bases left in between. The length of the CDR3 is 14 residues. The V gene's germline CDR1 is SNHLY and CDR2 FYNNEI. This chain's CDR3 is CASSNRRVNTEAFF. The CDR3 nucleotides read TGTGCCAGCAGCAACCGCAGAGTGAACACTGAAGCTTTCTTT.

The chain carries TRBV9 and TRBJ1-1; D gene uncertain. The V gene lost 1 base and the J gene lost 3 bases, with 7 bases spanning the gap. This CDR3 is built from 13 residues. Germline lookup yields CDR1 SGDLS and CDR2 YYNGEE. The CDR3, as DNA: TGTGCCAGCAGCGTATTAGGACACACTGAAGCTTTCTTT. It yields the protein CASSVLGHTEAFF.

The CDR3 is CASSLYPPRLAGGRYTGELFF. The DNA for the CDR3 is TGTGCCAGCAGTTTATACCCTCCGAGACTAGCGGGGGGCCGGTACACCGGGGAGCTGTTTTTT. This chain uses TRBV27 with TRBJ2-2; 13 nucleotides match TRBD2. The CDR3 sequence is 21 residues long. J was trimmed by 3 bases and V by 1 base; bases with no gene match: 14. Per germline, CDR1 MNHEY and CDR2 SMNVEV (reference sequence).

This clone was observed a few times. This sequence joins TRBV11-2 and TRBJ1-1; D ambiguous. V was trimmed by 5 bases and J by 1 base, leaving 5 bases between them. Germline values: CDR1 SGHAT, CDR2 FQNNGV. The CDR3 contains 12 residues. Written as DNA, the CDR3 is TGTGCCAGCAGCGCACGGAACACTGAAGCTTTCTTT. This translates into CASSARNTEAFF.

V is TRBV7-8 and J is TRBJ2-7; D not resolved. Per the germline V gene, CDR1 is SGHVS and CDR2 is FQNEAQ. The CDR3 consists of 19 residues. Trimming took off 1 base at V and 2 bases at J, with 24 bases between the two ends. The CDR3 coding sequence is TGTGCCAGCAGCTTAGACCCTCACCCCACAATCGATACTACCTACGAGCAGTACTTC. Amino acids: CASSLDPHPTIDTTYEQYF.